Following are 30 T cell receptor beta chains from one sample sequenced in a study of blood T cells in healthy people across ages. A second PCR, run for about 7 to 11 cycles, used a sample-barcoded 5' primer plus a J-beta primer mix. From the 5' RACE reads, TCRdb called clonotypes with MiXCR, one entry per CDR3 protein. This table holds about 290,000 distinct CDR3 sequences, roughly 29% found once. The source material was blood. The receptors here all came from a woman aged 70-85 years in good health.

This clonotype has a handful of counts. CDR3 residues: CASSSPGGLQETQYF. For the CDR3, the DNA is TGTGCCAGCTCATCCCCAGGGGGCCTCCAAGAGACCCAGTACTTC. The chain links TRBV18 to TRBJ2-5; TRBD1 aligns across 8 bases. The V gene end was trimmed by 5 bases and the J gene end by 1 base; junction bases not matched to a gene: 6. The CDR3 covers 15 residues. Germline lookup yields CDR1 KGHSH and CDR2 LQKENI.

On this clonotype itself: The junction differs from germline at one of its ends, possibly a read error. The chain uses TRBV2 and TRBJ1-2; 7 bases map to TRBD1. Germline V gene lookup returns CDR1 SNHLY and CDR2 FYNNEI. The CDR3 contains 13 residues. The CDR3 sequence is CASVMAGGYGHTF. DNA of the CDR3: TGTGCCAGCGTGATGGCAGGGGGATATGGCCACACCTTC.

The chain has TRBV7-2 and TRBJ1-2, with 8 bases identical to TRBD1. This CDR3 has 13 amino acids. Per germline, CDR1 SGHTA and CDR2 FQGNSA. The trim removed 7 bases at V and 8 bases at J, leaving 9 bases unmatched. The CDR3: CASTRTGTIGYTF. The CDR3 DNA reads as TGTGCCAGCACTCGGACAGGGACTATAGGCTACACCTTC.

This clonotype has a count of ten or more. V gene TRBV11-2 combines with J gene TRBJ2-5, with 7 bases aligning to TRBD1. After removal of 3 bases from V and 4 bases from J, the junction contained 8 bases not matched to a gene. This CDR3 has 15 residues. CDR1 is SGHAT, CDR2 FQNNGV, per germline. CDR3 residues: CASSFNRGSVETQYF. CDR3 DNA: TGTGCCAGCAGCTTCAACAGGGGATCAGTAGAGACCCAGTACTTC.

This clonotype was recorded a few times. J is TRBJ2-3 and V is TRBV20-1, with TRBD1 as a possible D gene (5 bases). Trimming took 5 bases from V and 4 from J, leaving 10 bases between them. The CDR3 has 12 residues. Germline-derived CDR1 and CDR2 are DFQATT and SNEGSKA (reference sequence). CDR3 sequence reads: CSAVVGADTQYF. CDR3 nucleotides: TGCAGTGCTGTTGTAGGGGCAGATACGCAGTATTTT.

This chain connects TRBV21-1 to TRBJ2-7. TRBV21-1 is termed a pseudogene. CDR3 length equals 9 residues. The CDR3 nucleotides read TGTGCCAGCAAATACGAGCAGTACTTC. It yields the protein CASKYEQYF.

The J gene is TRBJ2-5, the V gene TRBV28, with a possible D match to TRBD1 (6 bases). The CDR3 has 14 residues. The germline CDR1 and CDR2 sequences are MDHEN and SYDVKM. The ends were cut back, 6 bases at V and 5 bases at J, with 16 bases in the middle. This chain's CDR3 is CASSIPGVWETQYF. CDR3 nucleotides: TGTGCCAGCAGCATTCCAGGGGTTTGGGAGACCCAGTACTTC.

In its sample, this clonotype was seen a few times. V gene TRBV7-9 combines with J gene TRBJ2-7; a possible D gene is TRBD1 (5 bases). V was pared by 2 bases and J by 0 bases, with 8 bases between. Germline CDR1 and CDR2: SEHNR and FQNEAQ (reference sequence). CDR3 size: 14 residues. This CDR3 is CASSLTQGSYEQYF. The CDR3 DNA follows: TGTGCCAGCAGCTTAACTCAGGGCTCCTACGAGCAGTACTTC.

This chain uses TRBV9 with TRBJ2-5, with TRBD2 as a possible D gene (6 bases). The CDR3 sequence is 16 residues long. The germline V and J ends were trimmed by 2 bases and 5 bases, with 19 bases remaining between them. Per germline, CDR1 SGDLS and CDR2 YYNGEE. CDR3 bases: TGTGCCAGCAGCGTGACCGGCGGGACGGTCCCCGAGACCCAGTACTTC. Its translation: CASSVTGGTVPETQYF. Using reference TRBV9 and TRBJ2-5 for the parts outside the CDR3, the full variable domain is DSGVTQTPKHLITATGQRVTLRCSPRSGDLSVYWYQQSLDQGLQFLIQYYNGEERAKGNILERFSAQQFPDLHSELNLSSLELGDSALYFCASSVTGGTVPETQYFGPGTRLLVL.

The gene calls are TRBV2 and TRBJ2-2; D uncertain. CDR1 and CDR2 from the germline V gene are SNHLY and FYNNEI. The CDR3 spans 12 residues. Trimming left V 8 bases short and J 4 bases short, with 8 bases between. CDR3 sequence (DNA): TGTGCCAGCGGAATGGGCACCGGGGAGCTGTTTTTT. Its protein is CASGMGTGELFF.

This clonotype was seen ten or more times. V and J are TRBV4-2 and TRBJ1-6, with D possibly matching TRBD1 (5 bases). Germline V gene sequence: CDR1 LGHNA, CDR2 YNFKEQ. Trimming pared 4 bases from V and 0 bases from J, leaving 13 bases between. The CDR3 sequence is 17 residues long. The CDR3 sequence is CASSPNGGSSYNSPLHF. DNA for the CDR3: TGTGCCAGCAGCCCCAACGGGGGAAGCTCCTATAATTCACCCCTCCACTTT.

J is TRBJ2-7 and V is TRBV7-6; TRBD2 is a possible D gene (6 bases). Germline CDR1 is SGHVS and CDR2 is FNYEAQ. Trimming left V 4 bases short and J 7 bases short, with 17 bases between. The CDR3 has 14 amino acids. CDR3 protein: CASSSGTAREEQYF. CDR3 bases: TGTGCCAGCAGCTCAGGCACAGCCCGGGAGGAGCAGTACTTC.

This chain links TRBV7-9 with TRBJ1-2; no firm D call. V dropped 4 bases and J dropped 0 bases, with 9 bases sitting between them. Germline CDR1 and CDR2: SEHNR and FQNEAQ (reference sequence). The CDR3 is 14 residues long. CDR3 nucleotide sequence: TGTGCCAGCAGCTCCGGTCGAGCTAACTATGGCTACACCTTC. Protein: CASSSGRANYGYTF.

This chain uses TRBV7-2 with TRBJ2-7; no clear D. CDR3 length: 14 amino acids. Germline CDR1 is SGHTA and CDR2 is FQGNSA. V shed 1 base and J shed 0 bases, with 7 bases lying between them. CDR3 in amino acids: CASSLELVSYEQYF. DNA for the CDR3: TGTGCCAGCAGCTTAGAACTGGTCTCCTACGAGCAGTACTTC.

This sequence joins TRBV5-1 and TRBJ2-3; 10 bases line up with TRBD2. The V gene end was trimmed by 4 bases and the J gene end by 4 bases; junction bases not matched to a gene: 6. This CDR3 region has 15 residues. CDR1 and CDR2 from the germline V gene are SGHRS and YFSETQ. The CDR3 bases are TGCGCCAGCAGCGTCGGGACTAGCGAAGCAGATACGCAGTATTTT. It translates to CASSVGTSEADTQYF. Variable domain in full (rest from reference TRBV5-1 and TRBJ2-3): KAGVTQTPRYLIKTRGQQVTLSCSPISGHRSVSWYQQTPGQGLQFLFEYFSETQRNKGNFPGRFSGRQFSNSRSEMNVSTLELGDSALYLCASSVGTSEADTQYFGPGTRLTVL.

This clonotype occurred a few times. This rearrangement joins TRBV28 to TRBJ2-3; the match to TRBD2 covers 10 bases. Losses at the gene ends were 2 bases for V and 6 bases for J; bases not matched to a gene: 2. This CDR3 contains 14 residues. The germline V gene has CDR1 MDHEN and CDR2 SYDVKM. The DNA for the CDR3 is TGTGCCAGCAGTTTAAGTAGCGGGAGGGATACGCAGTATTTT. It specifies CASSLSSGRDTQYF.

This clonotype was picked up a small number of times. The chain links TRBV9 to TRBJ2-1, with D possibly TRBD2 on 5 matching bases. V dropped 3 bases and J dropped 0 bases, with 13 bases sitting between them. The CDR3 length is 16 residues. CDR1 and CDR2 from the germline V gene are SGDLS and YYNGEE. CDR3 DNA sequence: TGTGCCAGCAGCGCAACCGCGGGCGCCTCCTACAATGAGCAGTTCTTC. Protein sequence: CASSATAGASYNEQFF.

The chain carries TRBV24-1 and TRBJ2-5; D unclear. V dropped 1 base and J dropped 4 bases, with 6 bases sitting between them. Germline values: CDR1 KGHDR, CDR2 SFDVKD. The CDR3 runs 13 residues. The CDR3 sequence is CATSDLWGETQYF. DNA for the CDR3: TGTGCCACCAGTGATTTATGGGGAGAGACCCAGTACTTC.

This clonotype showed up just a few times. This chain connects TRBV10-3 to TRBJ2-4, with TRBD1 as a possible D gene (5 bases). Germline assignment: CDR1 ENHRY and CDR2 SYGVKD. V lost 3 bases and J 0 bases, leaving 9 bases between the germline ends. The length of the CDR3 is 15 residues. The CDR3: CAISDPRVAKNIQYF. As DNA, the CDR3 is TGTGCCATCAGTGATCCCAGGGTAGCCAAAAACATTCAGTACTTC.

This clonotype has at least ten counts. The chain couples TRBV5-1 to TRBJ2-3, with D perhaps TRBD2 (5 bases). V dropped 2 bases and J dropped 2 bases, with 9 bases sitting between them. Germline values: CDR1 SGHRS, CDR2 YFSETQ. The CDR3 consists of 14 residues. CDR3 region: CASSFGGTTDTQYF. The CDR3 DNA is TGCGCCAGCAGCTTCGGAGGTACCACAGATACGCAGTATTTT. Drawing the rest from reference TRBV5-1 and TRBJ2-3, the complete variable domain is KAGVTQTPRYLIKTRGQQVTLSCSPISGHRSVSWYQQTPGQGLQFLFEYFSETQRNKGNFPGRFSGRQFSNSRSEMNVSTLELGDSALYLCASSFGGTTDTQYFGPGTRLTVL.

The sample holds a few counts of this clonotype. V gene TRBV3-1 combines with J gene TRBJ2-3; D remains unclear. Germline CDR1 is LGHDT and CDR2 is YNNKEL (reference sequence). The germline V and J ends were trimmed by 3 bases and 4 bases, with 5 bases remaining between them. CDR3 length equals 12 residues. The CDR3 is CASSHRSDTQYF. The CDR3 DNA reads TGTGCCAGCAGCCACCGATCAGATACGCAGTATTTT.

The chain recombines TRBV28 with TRBJ1-4; TRBD1 agrees at 9 bases. CDR1 MDHEN and CDR2 SYDVKM come from the germline V gene. The CDR3 has 15 amino acids. Unmatched junction bases numbered 9, after V lost 5 bases and J lost 8 bases. CDR3 sequence (DNA): TGTGCCAGCAGTACCGGTACAGGGGGCCGGGAAAAACTGTTTTTT. Its translation is CASSTGTGGREKLFF.

The gene calls are TRBV18 and TRBJ1-1, with D possibly being TRBD1 (6 bases). The germline gives CDR1 KGHSH, CDR2 LQKENI. The CDR3 runs 15 residues. The V and J ends lost 3 bases and 8 bases respectively, with 19 bases between them. CDR3 nucleotide sequence: TGTGCCAGCTCACCCCAAGGGGACACCGGAGTGGAAGCTTTCTTT. Residues: CASSPQGDTGVEAFF.

The V call is TRBV9, the J call TRBJ2-3; the D gene is possibly TRBD1 (6 bases). V was shortened by 4 bases and J by 5 bases, with 14 bases between the two germline ends. The CDR3 consists of 14 residues. Germline CDR1 SGDLS, CDR2 YYNGEE. The CDR3 sequence: CASSSLGAGDTQYF. CDR3 in DNA: TGTGCCAGCAGCTCTTTGGGGGCGGGAGATACGCAGTATTTT. Full variable domain (missing parts from reference TRBV9 and TRBJ2-3): DSGVTQTPKHLITATGQRVTLRCSPRSGDLSVYWYQQSLDQGLQFLIQYYNGEERAKGNILERFSAQQFPDLHSELNLSSLELGDSALYFCASSSLGAGDTQYFGPGTRLTVL.

The chain employs TRBV6-2 or TRBV6-3 and TRBJ2-7; D uncertain. The CDR3 has 11 residues. Deletions cut 7 bases from V and 2 bases from J, with 6 bases between. The V gene's germline CDR1 is MNHEY and CDR2 SVGEGT. CDR3 residues: CASKKTYEQYF. Here the CDR3 DNA reads TGTGCCAGCAAGAAGACCTACGAGCAGTACTTC.

This clonotype was observed many times. The chain employs TRBV7-9 and TRBJ2-3, with D perhaps matching TRBD2 (6 bases). The germline V gene encodes CDR1 SEHNR and CDR2 FQNEAQ (reference sequence). V lost 4 bases, J lost 4 bases, and 21 bases lay in between. CDR3 length: 17 residues. The chain's CDR3 is CASSSEAGRASADTQYF. DNA of the CDR3: TGTGCCAGCAGCTCCGAGGCGGGACGGGCTTCTGCAGATACGCAGTATTTT.

The gene calls are TRBV12-3 or TRBV12-4 and TRBJ1-5; D unresolved. Trimming shortened V by 6 bases and J by 1 base, and 13 bases separated the two germline ends. This CDR3 is built from 15 residues. In DNA, the CDR3 is TGTGCCAGCAGCCCTTGGGGAAGCAGCAATCAGCCCCAGCATTTT. This sequence encodes CASSPWGSSNQPQHF.

This clonotype turned up a few times. The chain joins TRBV4-1 to TRBJ2-1; maybe TRBD2 (5 bases). The V and J ends lost 1 base and 9 bases respectively, with 7 bases between them. The CDR3 runs to 12 residues. The germline V gene encodes CDR1 MGHRA and CDR2 YSYEKL. The CDR3 loop reads CASSQVGVEQFF. The CDR3 nucleotides read TGCGCCAGCAGCCAAGTCGGGGTTGAGCAGTTCTTC.

This clonotype has more than one count but fewer than ten. The V call is TRBV20-1, the J call TRBJ2-5; 8 positions agree with TRBD2. Per germline, CDR1 DFQATT and CDR2 SNEGSKA (reference sequence). The CDR3 sequence is 14 residues long. J lost 2 bases, V lost 5 bases, and 7 bases had no gene match. The CDR3 loop is CSALVAGSQETQYF. The CDR3 bases are TGCAGTGCTTTGGTAGCGGGGTCACAAGAGACCCAGTACTTC.

V gene TRBV28 combines with J gene TRBJ2-3, with D possibly TRBD1 on 5 matching bases. CDR3 length: 16 residues. CDR1 is MDHEN, CDR2 SYDVKM, per germline. Between the trimmed V and J ends, which lost 7 bases and 2 bases, there was a span of 19 bases. The CDR3 spells CASIPPRAENTDTQYF. The CDR3 DNA reads TGTGCCAGCATCCCACCCAGGGCGGAGAACACAGATACGCAGTATTTT.